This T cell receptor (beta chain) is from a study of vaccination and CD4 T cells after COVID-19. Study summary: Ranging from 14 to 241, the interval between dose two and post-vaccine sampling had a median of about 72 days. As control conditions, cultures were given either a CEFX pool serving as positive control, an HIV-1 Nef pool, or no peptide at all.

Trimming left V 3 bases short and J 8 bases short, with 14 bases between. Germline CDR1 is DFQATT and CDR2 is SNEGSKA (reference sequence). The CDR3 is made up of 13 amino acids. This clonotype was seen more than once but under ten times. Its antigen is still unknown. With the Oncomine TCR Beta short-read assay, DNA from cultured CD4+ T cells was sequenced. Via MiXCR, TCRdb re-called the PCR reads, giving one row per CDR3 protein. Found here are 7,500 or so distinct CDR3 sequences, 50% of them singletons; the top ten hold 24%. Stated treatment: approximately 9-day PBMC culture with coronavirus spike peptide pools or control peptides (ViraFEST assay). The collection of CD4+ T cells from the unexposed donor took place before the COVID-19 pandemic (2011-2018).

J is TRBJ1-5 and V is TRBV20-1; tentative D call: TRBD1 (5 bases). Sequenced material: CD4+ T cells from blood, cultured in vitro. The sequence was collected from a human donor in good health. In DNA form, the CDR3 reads TGCAGTGCTAGTGGTTGGGGGGTTGAGCCCCAGCATTTT. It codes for CSASGWGVEPQHF.